This T cell receptor beta chain was profiled in a study of early T cells in non-severe SARS-CoV-2 infection. Looking at the study overall: Sequencing targeted bulk RNA from unsorted whole blood, leaving chains unpaired.

Of note for this clonotype: Its target is not known. Just one base apart from a much larger clone, this may be a read error.

Germline loops: CDR1 MNHEY, CDR2 SMNVEV (reference sequence). Trimming pared 5 bases from V and 3 bases from J, leaving 14 bases between. The CDR3 runs 15 residues. The protocol attached unique molecular identifiers to individual cDNA molecules. Via MiXCR, TCRdb re-called the 5' RACE reads, giving one row per CDR3 protein. Of some 73,000 distinct CDR3 sequences in the sample, less than 15% were seen once. Study-level results: Matching against VDJdb likely underestimated virus-specific expansions, favoring anti-spike CD8.

The J gene is TRBJ2-4, the V gene TRBV27; D remains unclear. The TCR originated in an adult who was a healthcare worker with PCR-confirmed SARS-CoV-2 infection or an uninfected control (not recorded which). Sequenced input: whole blood. The CDR3 bases are TGTGCCAGCAGTCCGACTGAACAGAGCAAAAACATTCAGTACTTC. Amino acid sequence: CASSPTEQSKNIQYF.